The next 23 T cell receptor beta chains were all read from a single sample in a study of T-cell reconstitution after alpha-beta-depleted transplantation in children. Preparation of the TCRbeta library was carried out with unique molecular identifiers. TCRdb used MiXCR to reprocess the PCR reads, holding one entry per CDR3 protein. The sample lists more than 250,000 distinct CDR3 sequences, about 10% occurring once. Sequenced here: PBMCs from the stem cell graft donor, sampled from the stem cell graft. The receptors were sampled from a human donor who donated a stem cell graft to a child with SCID.

This clonotype was counted only a few times. The chain uses TRBV12-3 or TRBV12-4 and TRBJ1-4, with TRBD1 identical over 9 bases. V shed 6 bases and J 7 bases; nucleotides not matched to a gene: 9. The CDR3 sequence is 15 residues long. The CDR3 protein is CASRQGQGLSEKLFF. As DNA, the CDR3 is TGTGCCAGCAGGCAGGGACAGGGTTTAAGTGAAAAACTGTTTTTT.

This clonotype has at least ten counts. The chain carries TRBV6-1 and TRBJ2-2; 7 nucleotides agree with TRBD2. Trimming took 6 bases from V and 5 from J; bases not matched to a gene: 12. The CDR3 spans 16 residues. The germline gives CDR1 MNHNS, CDR2 SASEGT. DNA for the CDR3: TGTGCCAGCAGCCGTTGGGGGGGAGGCGTGACCGGGGAGCTGTTTTTT. Translating gives CASSRWGGGVTGELFF.

This clonotype was detected many times. One junction end does not reproduce the germline sequence, and a read error may be involved. The V call is TRBV4-1, the J call TRBJ1-1; D gene unclear. The germline gives CDR1 MGHRA, CDR2 YSYEKL. The CDR3 contains 14 residues. The CDR3 DNA sequence: TGCGCCAGCAGCCAAGAACTGGCGAACCCTGAAGCTTTCTTT. Protein product: CASSQELANPEAFF.

This chain connects TRBV12-3 or TRBV12-4 to TRBJ2-3; 10 positions match TRBD1. V lost 2 bases, J lost 4 bases, and 3 bases stayed unmatched. The CDR3 runs to 15 residues. For the CDR3, the DNA is TGTGCCAGCAGTTTAAACGGACAGGGGGCAGATACGCAGTATTTT. Its protein is CASSLNGQGADTQYF.

The chain carries TRBV9 and TRBJ2-1, with 8 nucleotides matching TRBD1. Unmatched junction bases numbered 15, after V lost 4 bases and J lost 9 bases. The CDR3 consists of 16 residues. Germline V CDR1 and CDR2: SGDLS, YYNGEE. The CDR3 coding sequence is TGTGCCAGCAGCTTCCCCGCCGGGACACAGGGGGGTGAGCAGTTCTTC. Translation: CASSFPAGTQGGEQFF.

A few counts support this clonotype. The chain joins TRBV20-1 to TRBJ1-5; 9 bases align to TRBD1. Germline loops: CDR1 DFQATT, CDR2 SNEGSKA (reference sequence). The CDR3 spans 15 residues. V trimming: 6 bases; J trimming: 7 bases; junction bases outside the gene matches: 13. The CDR3: CSAPWGTGIYQPQHF. Here the CDR3 DNA reads TGCAGTGCCCCCTGGGGGACAGGGATTTACCAGCCCCAGCATTTT.

This clonotype has just a few counts. CDR3 in DNA: TGCGCCAGCAGCTTGGAATCGGGGGGGCGAGATACGCAGTATTTT. Its translation: CASSLESGGRDTQYF. The chain has TRBV5-1 and TRBJ2-3; the match to TRBD2 covers 8 bases. V shed 0 bases, J shed 5 bases, and the junction held 5 bases outside the gene matches. From germline, CDR1 is SGHRS and CDR2 YFSETQ. This CDR3 has 15 amino acids.

This clonotype was seen at least ten times. This chain links TRBV9 with TRBJ2-3, with 7 bases lining up with TRBD1. The CDR3 runs to 16 residues. Trimming removed 0 bases from V and 0 bases from J; junction bases left unmatched: 4. The germline CDR1 and CDR2 sequences are SGDLS and YYNGEE. The CDR3 is CASSVAQGVSTDTQYF. The CDR3 DNA sequence: TGTGCCAGCAGCGTAGCTCAGGGGGTCAGCACAGATACGCAGTATTTT.

This clonotype occurred many times. The V call is TRBV6-5, the J call TRBJ2-7; D possibly matches TRBD1 or TRBD2 (6 bases each). CDR1 is MNHEY, CDR2 SVGAGI, per germline. The ends were cut back, 2 bases at V and 9 bases at J, with 20 bases in the middle. CDR3 length: 15 residues. DNA for the CDR3: TGTGCCAGCAGTTACGATGGGGGCGCGGGGAAAATGCAGTACTTC. It translates to CASSYDGGAGKMQYF.

The V and J genes are TRBV10-2 and TRBJ2-2; D gene unclear. This CDR3 has 14 amino acids. CDR1 and CDR2 (germline): WSHSY, SAAADI. The V end was cut by 4 bases, the J end by 5 bases, with 11 bases between. The CDR3 loop reads CASSVGQVTGELFF. CDR3 coding DNA: TGCGCCAGCAGTGTCGGTCAGGTTACCGGGGAGCTGTTTTTT.

The rearrangement joins TRBV10-3 to TRBJ2-1, with 9 positions matching TRBD1. CDR1 is ENHRY and CDR2 is SYGVKD in the germline V gene. The trim removed 6 bases at V and 6 bases at J, leaving 6 bases unmatched. There are 14 residues in the CDR3. CDR3 nucleotide sequence: TGTGCCATCAGAACCGGGACAGGGTCCAATGAGCAGTTCTTC. Its protein product is CAIRTGTGSNEQFF.

This clonotype was observed a handful of times. This chain uses TRBV20-1 with TRBJ2-7, with D perhaps given as TRBD1 or TRBD2 (5 bases each). This CDR3 is built from 12 residues. The V end was cut by 5 bases, the J end by 0 bases, with 8 bases between. Germline CDR1 DFQATT, CDR2 SNEGSKA (reference sequence). In DNA form, the CDR3 reads TGCAGTGCTTGGGGACCCTCCTACGAGCAGTACTTC. Amino acids: CSAWGPSYEQYF.

This clonotype was observed at least ten times. The chain combines TRBV11-2 with TRBJ1-1; D not certain. Germline CDR1 SGHAT, CDR2 FQNNGV. The CDR3 covers 15 residues. V was trimmed by 5 bases and J by 2 bases, leaving 15 bases between them. Here the CDR3 reads CASSPLIGGNTEAFF. The DNA of the CDR3 is TGTGCCAGCAGCCCTCTAATCGGAGGCAACACTGAAGCTTTCTTT.

V usage is TRBV20-1 and J usage is TRBJ1-4; D gene unclear. Germline V gene sequence: CDR1 DFQATT, CDR2 SNEGSKA (reference sequence). Trimming shortened V by 0 bases and J by 0 bases, and 8 bases separated the two germline ends. The CDR3 contains 15 residues. CDR3 sequence: CSARETVTTNEKLFF. The CDR3 nucleotides are TGCAGTGCTAGAGAAACAGTAACAACTAATGAAAAACTGTTTTTT.

The sample holds one count of this clonotype. The chain carries TRBV4-1 and TRBJ2-7, with 8 bases that match TRBD2. V lost 3 bases and J lost 2; bases outside the gene matches: 6. Germline assignment: CDR1 MGHRA and CDR2 YSYEKL. CDR3 length equals 15 residues. The chain's CDR3 is CASSQTGGPAYEQYF. The CDR3 DNA reads as TGCGCCAGCAGCCAGACGGGGGGGCCGGCCTACGAGCAGTACTTC.

This clonotype was observed at least ten times. V gene TRBV7-2 combines with J gene TRBJ2-3, with D tentatively TRBD1 (6 bases). Between the trimmed V and J ends, which lost 0 bases and 4 bases, there was a span of 11 bases. From germline, CDR1 is SGHTA and CDR2 FQGNSA. This CDR3 is built from 15 residues. The CDR3 spells CASSLAGAASDTQYF. As DNA, the CDR3 is TGTGCCAGCAGCTTAGCGGGGGCCGCTTCAGATACGCAGTATTTT.

The sample holds a few counts of this clonotype. The V call is TRBV20-1, the J call TRBJ2-5; the match to TRBD2 covers 11 bases. The CDR3 runs to 16 residues. Losses at the gene ends were 2 bases for V and 5 bases for J; bases not matched to a gene: 10. Looked up from germline, CDR1 is DFQATT and CDR2 is SNEGSKA (reference sequence). CDR3 in amino acids: CSARSLSGGATETQYF. CDR3 DNA sequence: TGCAGTGCTAGATCCCTTAGCGGGGGGGCGACGGAGACCCAGTACTTC.

In this sample, this clonotype turned up a few times. The chain couples TRBV29-1 to TRBJ2-4; maybe TRBD2 (7 bases). The CDR3 consists of 16 residues. Trimming shortened V by 6 bases and J by 1 base, and 19 bases separated the two germline ends. Germline lookup yields CDR1 SQVTM and CDR2 ANQGSEA. The CDR3 nucleotides are TGCAGCGTGGGGGGGCAGGGTGTGAGGGCCAAAAACATTCAGTACTTC. This sequence encodes CSVGGQGVRAKNIQYF.

V usage is TRBV20-1 and J usage is TRBJ2-1; 8 bases map to TRBD2. After removal of 6 bases from V and 7 bases from J, the junction contained 11 bases not matched to a gene. The CDR3 runs 14 residues. In germline, CDR1 is DFQATT, CDR2 SNEGSKA (reference sequence). Here the CDR3 reads CSAPGTGGLNEQFF. For the CDR3, the DNA is TGCAGTGCCCCGGGAACGGGGGGGTTAAATGAGCAGTTCTTC.

The chain uses TRBV9 and TRBJ2-2; D call uncertain. This CDR3 has 15 amino acids. Germline V gene lookup returns CDR1 SGDLS and CDR2 YYNGEE. V was clipped by 0 bases and J by 0 bases, with 6 bases between them. CDR3 in DNA: TGTGCCAGCAGCGTAGGGGTAGCGAACACCGGGGAGCTGTTTTTT. This sequence encodes CASSVGVANTGELFF. The whole variable domain, filled in from reference TRBV9 and TRBJ2-2, reads DSGVTQTPKHLITATGQRVTLRCSPRSGDLSVYWYQQSLDQGLQFLIQYYNGEERAKGNILERFSAQQFPDLHSELNLSSLELGDSALYFCASSVGVANTGELFFGEGSRLTVL.

This clonotype was counted many times. The genes are TRBV5-1 and TRBJ2-7, with 9 bases lining up with TRBD2. V was pared by 5 bases and J by 3 bases, with 3 bases of the junction left unmatched. Germline CDR1 SGHRS, CDR2 YFSETQ. This CDR3 has 13 residues. The CDR3 sequence is CASSRGGDYEQYF. The DNA for the CDR3 is TGCGCCAGCAGTCGCGGGGGGGACTACGAGCAGTACTTC.

This clonotype was recorded many times. The V call is TRBV13, the J call TRBJ2-5; TRBD2 might be the D (6 bases). The V gene lost 3 bases and the J gene lost 5 bases, with 10 bases spanning the gap. The length of the CDR3 is 13 residues. CDR1 is PRHDT and CDR2 is FYEKMQ in the germline V gene (reference sequence). The DNA of the CDR3 is TGTGCCAGCAGCTTTCGGGGGTTGGAGACCCAGTACTTC. It translates to CASSFRGLETQYF.

This clonotype occurred many times. The chain is built from TRBV29-1 and TRBJ1-1, with D tentatively TRBD1 (6 bases). This CDR3 comprises 16 residues. Trimming shortened V by 0 bases and J by 1 base, and 15 bases separated the two germline ends. Germline-derived CDR1 and CDR2 are SQVTM and ANQGSEA. The CDR3 DNA is TGCAGCGTTGAAGAGCTACAGGGATTTGCGAACACTGAAGCTTTCTTT. Protein: CSVEELQGFANTEAFF.